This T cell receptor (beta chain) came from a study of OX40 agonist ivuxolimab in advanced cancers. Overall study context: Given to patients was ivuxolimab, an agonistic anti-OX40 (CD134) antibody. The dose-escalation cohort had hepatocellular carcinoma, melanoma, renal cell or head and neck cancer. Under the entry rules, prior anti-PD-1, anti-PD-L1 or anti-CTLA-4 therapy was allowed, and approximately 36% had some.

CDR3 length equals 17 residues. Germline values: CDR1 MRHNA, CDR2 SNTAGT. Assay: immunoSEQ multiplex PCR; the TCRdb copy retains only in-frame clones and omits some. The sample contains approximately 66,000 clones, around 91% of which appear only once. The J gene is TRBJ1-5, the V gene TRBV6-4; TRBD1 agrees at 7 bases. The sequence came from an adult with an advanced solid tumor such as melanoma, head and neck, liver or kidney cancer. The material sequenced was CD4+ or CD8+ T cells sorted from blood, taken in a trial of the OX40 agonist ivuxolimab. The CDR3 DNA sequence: TGTGCTCCCGACCCCCCCCCGGACAGGACTAGCAATCAGCCCCAGCATTTT. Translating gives CAPDPPPDRTSNQPQHF.